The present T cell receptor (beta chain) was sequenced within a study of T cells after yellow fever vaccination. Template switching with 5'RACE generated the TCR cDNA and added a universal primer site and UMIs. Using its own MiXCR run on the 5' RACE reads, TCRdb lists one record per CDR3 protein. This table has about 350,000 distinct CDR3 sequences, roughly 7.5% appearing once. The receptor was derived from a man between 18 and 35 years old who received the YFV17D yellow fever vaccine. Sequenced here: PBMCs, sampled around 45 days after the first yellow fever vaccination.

The CDR3 sequence: CASSFAGENIQYF. In nucleotides, the CDR3 is TGTGCCAGCAGCTTCGCGGGGGAAAACATTCAGTACTTC. J is TRBJ2-4 and V is TRBV7-2; 7 bases map to TRBD2. This CDR3 spans 13 amino acids. The V segment lost 3 bases and the J segment 5 bases; nucleotides outside the gene matches: 1. Germline CDR1 reads SGHTA; CDR2 reads FQGNSA.